One sample yielded the 4 T cell receptor beta chains listed below, sequenced in a study of human T cells and chemical hapten exposure. Time point defined: patch test 2, 6 weeks after DPC sensitization. As for treatment: therapeutic diphenylcyclopropenone sensitization with weekly scalp DPC. TCRdb reanalysed the RACE reads using MiXCR and keeps one entry per CDR3 protein. Of about 82,000 distinct CDR3 sequences in the sample, 6.5% to 8.5% were seen once. The material sequenced was whole blood, taken in connection with sensitization to the hapten diphenylcyclopropenone (DPC). All receptors derive from a woman in her 30s with alopecia areata. Some clones in this sample may be carry-over from other donors' samples.

This clonotype was observed a few times. The rearrangement uses TRBV20-1 and TRBJ2-4, with 7 bases matching TRBD1. The V segment lost 6 bases and the J segment 2 bases; nucleotides outside the gene matches: 10. CDR1 DFQATT and CDR2 SNEGSKA come from the germline V gene (reference sequence). The CDR3 is 15 residues long. CDR3 amino acids: CSALRQGYPKNIQYF. The CDR3 coding sequence is TGCAGTGCCCTCAGACAGGGATATCCCAAAAACATTCAGTACTTC.

This clonotype was counted at least ten times. The V and J genes are TRBV7-3 and TRBJ1-2; D not resolved. Germline lookup yields CDR1 SGHTA and CDR2 FQGTGA. This CDR3 contains 13 residues. V lost 4 bases to trimming and J lost 7 bases, with 13 bases between them. The CDR3 bases are TGTGCCAGCAGCTCATATCCCGGCGGTGGCTACACCTTC. It is translated as CASSSYPGGGYTF.

This clonotype appeared many times. The chain joins TRBV5-6 to TRBJ2-3, with D unclear. Germline V gene lookup returns CDR1 SGHDT and CDR2 YYEEEE. The CDR3 is 14 amino acids. Deletions cut 0 bases from V and 0 bases from J, with 5 bases between. As DNA, the CDR3 is TGTGCCAGCAGCTTGGGATCTAGCACAGATACGCAGTATTTT. It translates to CASSLGSSTDTQYF.

A note on this clonotype: A much bigger clone sits one base away, suggesting this may be a read error. V and J are TRBV24-1 and TRBJ2-6, with D unclear. The V gene's germline CDR1 is KGHDR and CDR2 SFDVKD. V was pared by 7 bases and J by 0 bases, with 18 bases between. The CDR3 extends over 18 amino acids. The CDR3 spells CATSNGSRTLSGANVLTF. Written as DNA, the CDR3 is TGTGCCACCAGCAACGGTAGCAGAACACTCTCTGGGGCCAACGTCCTGACTTTC.